Listed below are T cell receptor beta chains from one sample, sequenced in a study of cytomegalovirus exposure and HLA in healthy donors. This table comes from immunoSEQ multiplex PCR, and its TCRdb copy is limited to in-frame clones, with some not included. The sample carries over 55,000 clones, more than 90% recorded once. Sequencing used PBMCs. The receptors were gathered from a man between 18 and 35 years old in good health and CMV-seronegative. Each CDR3 is given with its conserved first and last residue. The order of the fields is J gene, CDR3 length, V gene, D gene, CDR3 protein, CDR3 DNA. D genes are given only for firm matches.

>TRBJ2-7|12|TRBV29-1|TRBD2
CSVRGGQYEQYF
TGCAGCGTCCGGGGGGGCCAGTACGAGCAGTACTTC
>TRBJ2-1|14|TRBV5-8|NA
CASSLDSSYNEQFF
TGTGCCAGCAGCTTGGACAGCTCCTACAATGAGCAGTTCTTC
>TRBJ1-1|12|TRBV19|NA
CASTQTGTEAFF
TGTGCCAGTACTCAGACCGGGACTGAAGCTTTCTTT
>TRBJ1-2|13|TRBV4-3|NA
CASSQEGGNGYTF
TGCGCCAGCAGCCAAGAGGGGGGTAACGGCTACACCTTC
>TRBJ1-1|13|TRBV30|TRBD1
CAWRTGIYTEAFF
TGTGCCTGGAGGACAGGGATTTACACTGAAGCTTTCTTT
>TRBJ2-2|14|TRBV6-1|TRBD2
CASSLAGVGGELFF
TGTGCCAGCTCACTAGCGGGAGTGGGCGGGGAGCTGTTTTTT
>TRBJ2-7|14|TRBV4-1|TRBD1
CASSLGQGSYEQYF
TGCGCCAGCAGCCTGGGACAGGGCTCCTACGAGCAGTACTTC
>TRBJ2-1|15|TRBV9|NA
CASSVVPQVNNEQFF
TGTGCCAGCAGCGTAGTACCGCAGGTTAACAATGAGCAGTTCTTC
>TRBJ2-7|15|TRBV2|NA
CASSDRGAALYEQYF
TGTGCCAGCAGTGACAGGGGGGCGGCCCTCTACGAGCAGTACTTC
>TRBJ2-7|17|TRBV6-1|TRBD1
CASSERHILQGAGEQYF
TGTGCCAGCAGTGAAAGACATATTTTGCAGGGGGCTGGCGAGCAGTACTTC
>TRBJ2-3|14|TRBV13|TRBD2
CASSFGGRSDTQYF
TGTGCCAGCAGCTTTGGCGGGAGGTCTGATACGCAGTATTTT
>TRBJ2-7|16|TRBV25-1|TRBD2
CASSEFILADSYEQYF
TGTGCCAGCAGTGAATTTATCCTAGCGGACTCCTACGAGCAGTACTTC
>TRBJ1-2|17|TRBV25-1|TRBD1
CASSGSGTGATNYGYTF
TGTGCCAGCAGTGGCTCCGGGACAGGAGCAACTAACTATGGCTACACCTTC
>TRBJ2-2|14|TRBV19|NA
CASSTGEDTGELFF
TGTGCCAGTAGCACTGGGGAGGACACCGGGGAGCTGTTTTTT